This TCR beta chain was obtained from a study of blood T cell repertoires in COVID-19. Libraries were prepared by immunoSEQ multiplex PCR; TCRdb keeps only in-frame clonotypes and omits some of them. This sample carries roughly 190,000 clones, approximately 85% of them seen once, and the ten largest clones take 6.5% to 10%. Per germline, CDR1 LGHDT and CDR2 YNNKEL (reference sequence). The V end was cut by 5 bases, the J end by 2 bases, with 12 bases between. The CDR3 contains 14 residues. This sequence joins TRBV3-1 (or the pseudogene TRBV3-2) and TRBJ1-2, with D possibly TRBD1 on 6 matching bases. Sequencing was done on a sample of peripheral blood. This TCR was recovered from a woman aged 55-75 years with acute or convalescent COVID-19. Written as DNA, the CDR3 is TGTGCCAGCAGCTACCAGGGGATCAACTATGGCTACACCTTC. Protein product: CASSYQGINYGYTF.